This is a list of T cell receptor beta chains from one sample in a study of identical twins. From the 5' RACE reads, TCRdb called clonotypes with MiXCR, one entry per CDR3 protein. The data contain 650,000 to 800,000 distinct CDR3 sequences, 8.6% of them singletons. These data were also reused for a study on yellow fever vaccine responses in identical twins.

Input material: PBMCs. These receptors originate from a woman aged 18-29 years in good health. Each CDR3 is given without its conserved first and last residue.

v_call cdr3_aa
TRBV29-1 SVETTSGRANEQY
TRBV4-1 ASTQDRGNTGELF
TRBV6-1 ASISLAGVSVGEQF
TRBV5-1 ASSLRGMTTNEKLF
TRBV20-1 SARDWRAPGANVLT
TRBV19 ASSPRRASVNEQY
TRBV6-2/TRBV6-3 ASFRLNTGELF
TRBV6-5 ASSYKRQGLAEAF
TRBV27 ASRDLYRVGPLYEQY
TRBV14 ASSQVSAGELF
TRBV27 ASSIGPRPPYEQY
TRBV29-1 SVTRSGDEQF
TRBV11-2 ASSLDGGVAVQETQY
TRBV6-2/TRBV6-3 ASSYIGRGKY
TRBV7-8 ASSLGSGGTGELF
TRBV7-9 ASSLITLEADTQY
TRBV29-1 SVVDPGGFYEQY
TRBV12-3/TRBV12-4 ASSSGGWSYEQY
TRBV12-3/TRBV12-4 ASSSGQGRQETQY
TRBV28 ASSLLYRKETQY